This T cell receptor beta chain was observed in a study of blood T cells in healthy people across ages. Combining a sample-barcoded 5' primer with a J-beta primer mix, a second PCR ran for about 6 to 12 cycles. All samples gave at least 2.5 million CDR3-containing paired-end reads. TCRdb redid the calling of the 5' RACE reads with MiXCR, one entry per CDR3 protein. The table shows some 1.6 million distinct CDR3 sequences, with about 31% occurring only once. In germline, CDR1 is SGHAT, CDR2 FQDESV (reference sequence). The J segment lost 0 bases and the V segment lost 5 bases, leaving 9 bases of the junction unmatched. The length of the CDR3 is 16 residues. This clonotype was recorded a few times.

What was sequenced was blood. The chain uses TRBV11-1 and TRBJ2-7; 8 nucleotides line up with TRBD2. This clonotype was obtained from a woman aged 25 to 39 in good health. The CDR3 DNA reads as TGTGCCAGCAGCGCAGACTGGAGCGGGGGCTCCTACGAGCAGTACTTC. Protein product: CASSADWSGGSYEQYF. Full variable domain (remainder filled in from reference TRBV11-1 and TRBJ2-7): EAEVAQSPRYKITEKSQAVAFWCDPISGHATLYWYRQILGQGPELLVQFQDESVVDDSQLPKDRFSAERLKGVDSTLKIQPAELGDSAMYLCASSADWSGGSYEQYFGPGTRLTVT.